The rows below give T cell receptor beta chains drawn from one sample of a study of blood T cell repertoires in COVID-19. Sequenced by immunoSEQ multiplex PCR; TCRdb stores in-frame clones only, minus some. The table has about 320,000 clones, 80% to 90% seen once. The sequenced material came from peripheral blood. The receptors stem from a man aged 18 to 30 who had recovered from COVID-19. The CDR3 runs from the conserved cysteine through the conserved F or W. D genes are given only for firm matches. Part of the rows lack a size; the others show once, few, many or a class for expanded clones.

TRBD1	-	TRBV27	TRBJ2-7	TGTGCCAGCAGTTTAGGAACAGGGGGACCCTACGAGCAGTACTTC	CASSLGTGGPYEQYF
-	many	TRBV7-8	TRBJ1-5	TGTGCCAGCAGCCTCGAGGGAGCGGGGCCACAGCCCCAGCATTTT	CASSLEGAGPQPQHF
-	-	TRBV7-3	TRBJ1-1	TGTGCCAGCAGCCTCGACAGCAACACTGAAGCTTTCTTT	CASSLDSNTEAFF
-	-	TRBV19	TRBJ2-3	TGTGCCAGTAGTATAGAGTTAGCAGATACGCAGTATTTT	CASSIELADTQYF
-	-	TRBV19	TRBJ1-6	TGTGCCAGTAGTGTCGGACAGACGGGTTCACCCCTCCACTTT	CASSVGQTGSPLHF
-	-	TRBV7-6	TRBJ1-1	TGTGCCAGCAGCTTATCCGAGGGAAATGAAGCTTTCTTT	CASSLSEGNEAFF
-	-	TRBV30	TRBJ1-4	TGTGCCTGGAGTCTCGTTGAAAAACTGTTTTTT	CAWSLVEKLFF
TRBD2	-	TRBV7-3	TRBJ2-2	TGTGCCAGCAGCTTAGGCCGTGGACTAGCGGGGAACACCGGGGAGCTGTTTTTT	CASSLGRGLAGNTGELFF
TRBD2	-	TRBV10-2	TRBJ2-7	TGCGCCACCCGCCTACCCACTTCCGGCGGGCTAGCGGGAAACGAGCAGTACTTC	CATRLPTSGGLAGNEQYF
TRBD1	-	TRBV5-4	TRBJ1-6	TGTGCCAGCAGCGTTGGGGACAGGGGCCTCCATAATTCACCCCTCCACTTT	CASSVGDRGLHNSPLHF
TRBD1	-	TRBV5-4	TRBJ2-7	TGTGCCAGCAGCGTACAGGGGGCTAACTACGAGCAGTACTTC	CASSVQGANYEQYF
TRBD1	-	TRBV14	TRBJ2-7	TGTGCCAGCAGCCAAGGGTGGACAGGGGACGGTGGCGAGCAGTACTTC	CASSQGWTGDGGEQYF
TRBD2	-	TRBV7-3	TRBJ2-1	TGTGCCAGCAGCCCCGGGTTAGCGGGAGCCCATGAGCAGTTCTTC	CASSPGLAGAHEQFF
TRBD1	-	TRBV7-9	TRBJ1-3	TGTGCCAGCAGCCCTCAGGGGGCTGGAAACACCATATATTTT	CASSPQGAGNTIYF
-	-	TRBV7-6	TRBJ2-7	TGTGCCAGCAGCCCCAATAGCCGCTACTCCTACGAGCAGTACTTC	CASSPNSRYSYEQYF
-	-	TRBV19	TRBJ2-7	TGTGCCAGTAGTTTTGGGGGCACCTACGAGCAGTACTTC	CASSFGGTYEQYF
TRBD2	-	TRBV6-1	TRBJ2-7	TGTGCCAGCAGTGGAGGTCCCGGGCTAGCGGGAAGGTACGAGCAGTACTTC	CASSGGPGLAGRYEQYF
-	-	TRBV5-6	TRBJ1-5	TGTGCCAGCAGCTTGTCCCCCGCAGGACAGATAAATCAGCCCCAGCATTTT	CASSLSPAGQINQPQHF
-	-	TRBV7-9	TRBJ1-2	TGTGCCAGCAGCATATTAGAGTGGGCAGATCCTAACTATGGCTACACCTTC	CASSILEWADPNYGYTF
-	-	TRBV18	TRBJ2-5	TGTGCCAGCTCACCTACAGGCAGCCAAGAGACCCAGTACTTC	CASSPTGSQETQYF
-	once	TRBV12-3/TRBV12-4	TRBJ1-2	TGTGCCAGCAGTTTATCCGGAGGGAATGGCTACACCTTC	CASSLSGGNGYTF
TRBD1	-	TRBV5-1	TRBJ2-1	TGCGCCAGCAGCTTGGGGGACAGGGAAGGGAATGAGCAGTTCTTC	CASSLGDREGNEQFF